The source of this T cell receptor (beta chain) is a study of beta chain features in type 1 diabetes. This clone was seen more than once but under ten times. The antigen remains undetermined. Whole-study findings and limits: VDJ junctions sequenced from type 1 diabetes patients showed fewer insertions and more deletions.

Every donor had blood drawn once into heparin, roughly 0.11 L on average. Via CD45RO/CCR7/CD25/CD127/CD95/CD27, cells of the CD4+ naive, central memory, regulatory and stem cell-like memory subsets were sorted. Reverse transcription of all isolated RNA meant that expressed TCRB transcripts were sequenced. Naive, central memory and regulatory T cell samples came to a mean of approximately 3.3 million reads. TCRdb's table, derived via immunoSEQ multiplex PCR, lists solely in-frame clones and lacks some. Among 900,000 or so clones listed, roughly 17% were seen once. The CDR3 is 13 residues long. Trimming cost V 6 bases and J 7 bases; bases outside gene matches: 7. Germline V gives CDR1 MDHEN, CDR2 SYDVKM.

The TCR sequence derives from a woman aged 18 to 35 in good health. The rearrangement uses TRBV28 and TRBJ1-2, with 8 bases lining up with TRBD1. Sequencing input: naive CD4+ T cells from blood. CDR3 DNA sequence: TGTGCCAGCAGAAGGACAGGGACGGGTGGCTACACCTTC. It specifies CASRRTGTGGYTF.